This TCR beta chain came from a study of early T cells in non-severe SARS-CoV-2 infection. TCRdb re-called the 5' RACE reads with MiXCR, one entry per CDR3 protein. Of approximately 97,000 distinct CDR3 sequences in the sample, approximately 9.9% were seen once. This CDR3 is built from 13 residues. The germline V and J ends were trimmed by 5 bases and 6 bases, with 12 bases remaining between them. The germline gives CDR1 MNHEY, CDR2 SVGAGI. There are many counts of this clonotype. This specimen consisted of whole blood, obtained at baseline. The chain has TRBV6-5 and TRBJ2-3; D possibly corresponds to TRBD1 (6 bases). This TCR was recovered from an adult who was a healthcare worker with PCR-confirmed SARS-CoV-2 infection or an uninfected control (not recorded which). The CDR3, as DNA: TGTGCCAGCAGTACAGATAGGGGGGATACGCAGTATTTT. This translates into CASSTDRGDTQYF.